A selection of T cell receptor beta chains follows, all from one sample in a study of PD-L1 blockade in urothelial cancer. Libraries were prepared by immunoSEQ multiplex PCR; TCRdb keeps only in-frame clonotypes and omits some of them. There are approximately 63,000 clones in the sample; 80% to 90% occur only once, and 1.6% lies in the top ten. The sample here was PBMCs, taken around atezolizumab (anti-PD-L1) treatment. The source is a man in his 70s with urothelial cancer. Both conserved end residues are part of each CDR3.

J gene | V gene | CDR3 protein
TRBJ2-7 | TRBV29-1 | CSARGGVEQYF
TRBJ2-3 | TRBV5-1 | CASSPILEADTQYF
TRBJ2-1 | TRBV10-3 | CAISVGGRAGDEQFF
TRBJ2-7 | TRBV7-2 | CASSLDGQGAAIYEQYF
TRBJ1-1 | TRBV4-3 | CASSQDRVADTEAFF
TRBJ2-3 | TRBV13 | CASSGNLAGGRTDTQYF
TRBJ2-3 | TRBV7-9 | CASSLMGQYITDTQYF
TRBJ2-7 | TRBV6-5 | CASSRLAGVDEQYF
TRBJ1-3 | TRBV19 | CASSIGRETGNTIYF
TRBJ2-4 | TRBV7-9 | CASSPPQGDIQYF
TRBJ2-5 | TRBV2 | CASSGAGGRETQYF
TRBJ1-5 | TRBV7-6 | CASSLEGGAENSNQPQHF
TRBJ2-7 | TRBV11-1 | CASSDGSFYEQYF
TRBJ2-3 | TRBV6-6 | CASSYLRGTDTQYF
TRBJ2-1 | TRBV28 | CASTSAGSYNEQFF
TRBJ2-1 | TRBV12-5 | CASGSKAGSYNEQFF
TRBJ2-2 | TRBV11-3 | CASSLGGLAGGYTGELFF
TRBJ1-2 | TRBV2 | CASSDLGQNYGYTF
TRBJ2-5 | TRBV7-9 | CASSSDSQETQYF
TRBJ2-1 | TRBV11-2 | CASSFRGIYNEQFF
TRBJ2-1 | TRBV19 | CASRLAGVANNEQFF
TRBJ2-7 | TRBV13 | CASSFRGSSHEQYF